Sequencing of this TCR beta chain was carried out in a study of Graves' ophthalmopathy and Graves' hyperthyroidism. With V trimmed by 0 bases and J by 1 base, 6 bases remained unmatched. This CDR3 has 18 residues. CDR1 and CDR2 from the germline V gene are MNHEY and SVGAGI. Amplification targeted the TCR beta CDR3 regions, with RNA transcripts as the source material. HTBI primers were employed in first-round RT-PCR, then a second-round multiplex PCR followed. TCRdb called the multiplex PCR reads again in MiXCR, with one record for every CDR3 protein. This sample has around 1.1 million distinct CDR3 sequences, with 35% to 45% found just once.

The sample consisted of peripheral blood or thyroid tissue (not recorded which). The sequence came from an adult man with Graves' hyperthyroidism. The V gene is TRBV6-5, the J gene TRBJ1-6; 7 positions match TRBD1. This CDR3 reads CASSYSGGEVSYNSPLHF. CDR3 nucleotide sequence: TGTGCCAGCAGTTACTCAGGGGGCGAGGTATCCTATAATTCACCCCTCCACTTT.